This record concerns one T cell receptor beta chain sequence. Its target is unknown. The entry originates in a study of T cells after yellow fever vaccination. For the study at large: Preparation of fractions with low cell numbers was performed using SMART-Seq v4 Ultra Low Input.

By 5'RACE template switching, TCR cDNA was produced, with a universal primer site and UMIs added in the process. Using its own MiXCR run on the 5' RACE reads, TCRdb lists one record per CDR3 protein. The sample includes hundreds of thousands of distinct CDR3 sequences, about 14% of them seen just once. The study, taken as a whole, reports: Subsequent to the booster, the majority of primary-vaccination clones reappeared (around 96% CD4, approximately 90% CD8).

Germline assignment: CDR1 MNHNS and CDR2 SASEGT. The CDR3 length is 15 residues. The V and J ends lost 10 bases and 5 bases, in that order; junction bases with no gene match: 12. This TCR was recovered from a man under 40 who received the YFV17D yellow fever vaccine. The chain recombines TRBV6-1 with TRBJ2-2; 8 nucleotides agree with TRBD2. Sequenced material: PBMCs, taken on the day of the yellow fever booster vaccination. The CDR3 region is CATNLAGRRTGELFF. The CDR3 DNA reads as TGTGCCACCAATCTAGCGGGCCGGAGAACCGGGGAGCTGTTTTTT.